Below, one TCR beta chain is given with its context. The source of the sample is a study of blood T cell repertoires in COVID-19. The protocol was immunoSEQ multiplex PCR, while the TCRdb copy is restricted to in-frame clones and leaves out a portion. The repertoire holds hundreds of thousands of clones, with 83% as singletons. Participant ages covered roughly 18 to 89 years across about two dozen US areas. In germline, CDR1 is SGHRS, CDR2 YFSETQ. CDR3 length equals 17 residues. V was cut by 0 bases and J by 5 bases, with 15 bases left in between. The clonotype comes from a woman aged 35 to 49 who had been exposed to COVID-19. Sequencing was carried out using PBMCs or T cells enriched from blood (not recorded which). The rearrangement uses TRBV5-1 and TRBJ1-6, with D possibly being TRBD1 (5 bases). CDR3 in amino acids: CASSLGARAVDNSPLHF. The DNA of the CDR3 is TGCGCCAGCAGCTTGGGGGCCAGGGCCGTGGATAATTCACCCCTCCACTTT.